A single sample gave rise to the 18 T cell receptor beta chains below, sequenced in a study of molecular identifiers for immune sequencing clone quantification. TCRdb used MiXCR to reprocess the PCR reads, holding one entry per CDR3 protein. The sample lists 85,000 to 95,000 distinct CDR3 sequences, over 15% occurring once. The sequenced sample consisted of naive CD8+ T cells from blood, with Jurkat cell RNA spiked in. Subset defined: FACS-sorted CD8+CD4-CCR7+CD45RA+ naive T cells. The receptors were sampled from a human donor in good health. Some libraries in this study had Jurkat cell RNA spiked in.

This clonotype came up many times. The chain is built from TRBV21-1 and TRBJ2-3; the table's D call, TRBD2, has no DNA check behind it. TRBV21-1 is deemed a pseudogene. CDR3 size: 12 residues. The CDR3 region is CASSSLPNTQYF. The CDR3 nucleotides are TGTGCCAGCAGCAGCCTCCCAAATACGCAGTATTTT.

This clonotype was recorded many times. V is TRBV20-1 and J is TRBJ2-7, with TRBD1 matching 10 bases. Germline assignment: CDR1 DFQATT and CDR2 SNEGSKA (reference sequence). V was pared by 0 bases and J by 4 bases, with 3 bases of the junction left unmatched. The CDR3 contains 14 residues. The CDR3 sequence is CSARDLGQGYEQYF. CDR3 sequence (DNA): TGCAGTGCTAGAGATCTGGGACAGGGGTACGAGCAGTACTTC.

This clonotype has more than one count but fewer than ten. The rearrangement uses TRBV7-6 and TRBJ2-1, with TRBD2 matching over 10 bases. The germline gives CDR1 SGHVS, CDR2 FNYEAQ. V dropped 5 bases and J dropped 2; count of bases not matched to a gene: 6. There are 16 residues in the CDR3. The CDR3 loop reads CASSAPSGGAYNEQFF. The CDR3 region has the DNA TGTGCCAGCAGCGCCCCTAGCGGGGGTGCCTACAATGAGCAGTTCTTC. The variable domain in full, with the rest retrieved from reference TRBV7-6 and TRBJ2-1, is GAGVSQSPRYKVTKRGQDVALRCDPISGHVSLYWYRQALGQGPEFLTYFNYEAQQDKSGLPNDRFSAERPEGSISTLTIQRTEQRDSAMYRCASSAPSGGAYNEQFFGPGTRLTVL.

There are many counts of this clonotype. The rearrangement uses TRBV12-3 or TRBV12-4 and TRBJ2-7; no firm D call. The CDR3 runs 14 residues. V gave up 5 bases and J gave up 7 bases, with 18 bases separating them. CDR3 coding DNA: TGTGCCAGCAGTACCACCGGGCCGGTGAATGAGCAGTACTTC. Amino acids: CASSTTGPVNEQYF.

This clonotype was recorded at least ten times. This CDR3 is CASSFRAGYEQYF. CDR3 sequence (DNA): TGTGCCAGCAGTTTCCGCGCGGGTTACGAGCAGTACTTC. V is TRBV27 and J is TRBJ2-7; possibly TRBD2 for D (5 bases). Trimming removed 3 bases from V and 4 bases from J, with 10 bases in between. There are 13 residues in the CDR3. Looked up from germline, CDR1 is MNHEY and CDR2 is SMNVEV (reference sequence).

This clonotype was seen a handful of times. The chain joins TRBV5-6 to TRBJ2-7; no firm D call. Looked up from germline, CDR1 is SGHDT and CDR2 is YYEEEE. CDR3 length: 16 amino acids. The V end lost 6 bases, the J end lost 0 bases, and 19 bases lay between the germline ends. CDR3 bases: TGTGCCAGCATTTTCTTCGTGGCAGCTAGCTCCTACGAGCAGTACTTC. This codes for CASIFFVAASSYEQYF.

There are many counts of this clonotype. This rearrangement joins TRBV19 to TRBJ1-5, with D tentatively TRBD1 (5 bases). The CDR3 length is 15 residues. The V end was cut by 3 bases, the J end by 0 bases, with 9 bases between. Germline CDR1 LNHDA, CDR2 SQIVND (reference sequence). CDR3 nucleotide sequence: TGTGCCAGTAGTATCGCAGGGATTAGCAATCAGCCCCAGCATTTT. It codes for CASSIAGISNQPQHF.

A remark on this clonotype: This sequence may be a read error, since a much larger clone differs from it by one base. The chain has TRBV20-1 and TRBJ1-6; perhaps TRBD1 as D (5 bases). This CDR3 is 17 amino acids long. CDR1 DFQATT and CDR2 SNEGSKA come from the germline V gene (reference sequence). This CDR3 reads CSARHGTESSYNSPIHF. The CDR3 region has the DNA TGCAGTGCTAGACATGGGACGGAAAGCTCCTATAATTCACCCATCCACTTT.

J is TRBJ2-2 and V is TRBV7-2; the D gene is possibly TRBD2 (7 bases). V was pared by 8 bases and J by 17 bases, with 30 bases between. CDR1 is SGHTA, CDR2 FQGNSA, per germline. This CDR3 contains 15 residues. CDR3 in DNA: TGTGCCAGCCGCCGGGAAGCGACGGCCACCGGGGGGCTATTTTTT. Its protein product is CASRREATATGGLFF.

V gene TRBV6-5 combines with J gene TRBJ1-5; tentative D call: TRBD1 (6 bases). The length of the CDR3 is 15 residues. Germline V gene lookup returns CDR1 MNHEY and CDR2 SVGAGI. The V gene lost 2 bases and the J gene lost 4 bases, with 12 bases spanning the gap. CDR3 loop: CASSYAGQPNQPQHF. The CDR3 DNA reads TGTGCCAGCAGTTACGCTGGACAGCCGAATCAGCCCCAGCATTTT.

This clonotype has at least ten counts. The chain is built from TRBV29-1 and TRBJ1-1; D ambiguous. CDR1 is SQVTM and CDR2 is ANQGSEA in the germline V gene. The CDR3 is 12 residues long. Trimming left V 4 bases short and J 5 bases short, with 11 bases between. CDR3 nucleotides: TGCAGCGTTGTGGGAGAAGGGACTGAAGCTTTCTTT. This codes for CSVVGEGTEAFF.

This clonotype appeared many times. This chain joins TRBV25-1 and TRBJ2-7; 7 bases fit TRBD1. V was clipped by 3 bases and J by 2 bases; unmatched bases: 13. Germline V gene sequence: CDR1 MGHDK, CDR2 SYGVNS. The CDR3 loop spans 17 amino acids. Written as DNA, the CDR3 is TGTGCCAGCAGTGATTTTTACTCCGGGACAGAACCCTACGAGCAGTACTTC. This gives the protein CASSDFYSGTEPYEQYF.

This clonotype was picked up many times. The chain links TRBV12-3 or TRBV12-4 to TRBJ1-2; D is ambiguous. The V gene lost 4 bases and the J gene lost 5 bases, with 8 bases spanning the gap. This CDR3 has 12 residues. The chain's CDR3 is CASSSTDYGYTF. In DNA, the CDR3 is TGTGCCAGCAGTTCGACCGATTATGGCTACACCTTC.

There are a few counts of this clonotype. The J gene is TRBJ1-3, the V gene TRBV5-4, with D unclear. The ends were cut back, 0 bases at V and 8 bases at J, with 9 bases in the middle. CDR1 SGHNT and CDR2 YYREEE come from the germline V gene (reference sequence). This CDR3 has 13 amino acids. Here the CDR3 reads CASSLAPQDTIYF. Written as DNA, the CDR3 is TGTGCCAGCAGCTTGGCCCCCCAGGACACCATATATTTT. Full variable domain (rest looked up from reference TRBV5-4 and TRBJ1-3): ETGVTQSPTHLIKTRGQQVTLRCSSQSGHNTVSWYQQALGQGPQFIFQYYREEENGRGNFPPRFSGLQFPNYSSELNVNALELDDSALYLCASSLAPQDTIYFGEGSWLTVV.

The table lists this clonotype with many counts. The chain carries TRBV5-5 and TRBJ2-7, with D possibly being TRBD1 (6 bases). Germline CDR1 reads SGHKS; CDR2 reads YYEKEE (reference sequence). V dropped 0 bases and J dropped 3 bases, with 13 bases sitting between them. This CDR3 contains 15 residues. CDR3 sequence: CASSLEAGARYEQYF. The DNA for the CDR3 is TGTGCCAGCAGCTTGGAGGCAGGGGCCCGCTACGAGCAGTACTTC.

This clonotype showed up many times. This chain links TRBV7-2 with TRBJ1-1; D is undetermined. Germline V gene sequence: CDR1 SGHTA, CDR2 FQGNSA. Trimming took 3 bases from V and 1 from J, leaving 9 bases between them. This CDR3 contains 14 residues. CDR3 loop: CASSLTKWNTEAFF. The CDR3 DNA is TGTGCCAGCAGCTTGACTAAATGGAACACTGAAGCTTTCTTT.

This clonotype has only a few counts. The J gene is TRBJ2-6, the V gene TRBV9; D possibly corresponds to TRBD2 (5 bases). Germline loops: CDR1 SGDLS, CDR2 YYNGEE. This CDR3 is built from 15 residues. V gave up 0 bases and J gave up 1 base, with 5 bases separating them. The DNA for the CDR3 is TGTGCCAGCAGCGTAGCGGGATCTGGGGCCAACGTCCTGACTTTC. Translated: CASSVAGSGANVLTF.

There are many counts of this clonotype. The chain is built from TRBV5-4 and TRBJ2-7, with D unresolved. Germline assignment: CDR1 SGHNT and CDR2 YYREEE (reference sequence). The V and J ends lost 0 bases and 2 bases respectively, with 12 bases between them. This CDR3 is 15 amino acids long. CDR3 amino acids: CASSLGFGGTYEQYF. The CDR3 DNA sequence: TGTGCCAGCAGCTTGGGTTTCGGCGGAACCTACGAGCAGTACTTC.